This entry lists 8 T cell receptor beta chains sequenced from one sample in a study of shared clonotypes between healthy human individuals. Profiling relied on immunoSEQ multiplex PCR, and the TCRdb table lists in-frame clones only, not all of them. The table lists fewer than 2.5 million clones, 90% to 95% of them singletons. Sequencing was done on a sample of naive CD4+ T cells from PBMCs. Subset of the sample: CD45RA+ positively selected. The receptors here all came from a man aged 18 to 29 in good health. Some clones in this sample may be carry-over from other donors' samples.

This chain uses TRBV14 with TRBJ2-7, with D possibly matching TRBD1 (5 bases). V was trimmed by 3 bases and J by 1 base, leaving 13 bases between them. The germline V gene has CDR1 SGHDN and CDR2 FVKESK. The CDR3 loop spans 15 amino acids. The CDR3 DNA reads as TGTGCCAGCAGCCAGTTAGGGGTGATGTCCTACGAGCAGTACTTC. Translated, it gives CASSQLGVMSYEQYF.

Note on this clone: The sample holds other DNA sequences that translate to the same CDR3. The rearrangement uses TRBV7-9 and TRBJ2-5; 8 bases map to TRBD1. V trimming: 5 bases; J trimming: 2 bases; junction bases outside the gene matches: 4. Germline assignment: CDR1 SEHNR and CDR2 FQNEAQ (reference sequence). The CDR3 sequence is 14 residues long. This CDR3 reads CASSPGQGQETQYF. The CDR3 bases are TGTGCCAGCAGCCCAGGACAGGGACAAGAGACCCAGTACTTC.

In the case of this clone: In the same sample, other DNA sequences code for this CDR3. V is TRBV28 and J is TRBJ1-1, with D unresolved. The CDR3 has 12 residues. The germline V and J ends were trimmed by 3 bases and 1 base, with 3 bases remaining between them. Germline lookup yields CDR1 MDHEN and CDR2 SYDVKM. The CDR3 sequence: CASSLKNTEAFF. CDR3 DNA: TGTGCCAGCAGTTTGAAGAACACTGAAGCTTTCTTT.

This sequence joins TRBV9 and TRBJ2-7; TRBD1 matches 7 bases. V gave up 1 base and J gave up 2 bases; unmatched junction bases: 6. The CDR3 sequence is 15 residues long. The germline CDR1 and CDR2 sequences are SGDLS and YYNGEE. DNA for the CDR3: TGTGCCAGCAGCGTAACGACAGGGCCCCCCTACGAGCAGTACTTC. It codes for CASSVTTGPPYEQYF. Filled out from reference TRBV9 and TRBJ2-7, the complete variable domain reads DSGVTQTPKHLITATGQRVTLRCSPRSGDLSVYWYQQSLDQGLQFLIQYYNGEERAKGNILERFSAQQFPDLHSELNLSSLELGDSALYFCASSVTTGPPYEQYFGPGTRLTVT.

On this clone itself: Other DNA sequences in the same sample also yield this CDR3. This chain links TRBV7-2 with TRBJ1-5; D gene uncertain. Trimming cost V 1 base and J 9 bases, with 4 bases left between them. Germline CDR1 is SGHTA and CDR2 is FQGNSA. There are 11 residues in the CDR3. CDR3 region: CASSLEGPQHF. The DNA for the CDR3 is TGTGCCAGCAGCTTAGAAGGGCCCCAGCATTTT.

The chain is built from TRBV6-5 and TRBJ1-4; TRBD1 matches at 7 bases. Germline trimming cut 4 bases from V and 4 bases from J; bases unmatched to any gene: 6. This CDR3 spans 15 amino acids. Per germline, CDR1 MNHEY and CDR2 SVGAGI. CDR3 DNA: TGTGCCAGCAGTTTCAACAGGGGAATTAATGAAAAACTGTTTTTT. This encodes CASSFNRGINEKLFF.

DNA for the CDR3: TGTGCTTGTAGCCAGGGACGGAGCATTGGGTACTTC. It yields the protein CACSQGRSIGYF. This rearrangement joins TRBV30 to TRBJ2-7; either TRBD1 or TRBD2 may supply D (5 bases each). Germline V gene data show CDR1 as GTSNPN and CDR2 as SVGIG (reference sequence). This CDR3 is built from 12 residues.

This rearrangement joins TRBV2 to TRBJ1-1, with D uncertain. The germline V gene has CDR1 SNHLY and CDR2 FYNNEI. This CDR3 comprises 17 residues. Trimming took 4 bases from V and 1 from J, leaving 19 bases between them. In DNA form, the CDR3 reads TGTGCCAGCAGTGCAAGGGTATTTTCCCTGGGGAACACTGAAGCTTTCTTT. This encodes CASSARVFSLGNTEAFF.